These T cell receptor beta chains were read from a single sample in a study of vaccination and CD4 T cells after COVID-19. One entry per CDR3 protein, called by TCRdb with MiXCR from the PCR reads. The repertoire holds 18,000 or so distinct CDR3 sequences, about 40% seen once, with roughly a quarter in the top ten. Their antigens are not known. Sample: CD4+ T cells from blood, cultured in vitro, taken before SARS-CoV-2 vaccination. These receptor sequences come from a human donor who received a COVID-19 vaccine. The CDR3 runs from the conserved cysteine through the conserved F or W. D genes are given only for firm matches. Only part of the rows carry a size: once, few, many, or a class if the clone is expanded.

D,size,J,V,DNA,CDR3
.,few,TRBJ1-2,TRBV10-2,TGCGCCAGCAGTGAGTCCCGGACCAATCCAAACTATGGCTACACCTTC,CASSESRTNPNYGYTF
.,.,TRBJ2-3,TRBV30,TGTGCCTGGAGTCAAGGGGTCGGCAGGGGATGGGCCGGGGACCATACGCAGTATTTT,CAWSQGVGRGWAGDHTQYF
.,.,TRBJ2-1,TRBV7-3,TGTGCCAGCAGCTCCGGGCTAATCTACAATGAGCAGTTCTTC,CASSSGLIYNEQFF
TRBD1,.,TRBJ2-3,TRBV2,TGTGCCAGCAGCGAAGACAGGGTCACAGATACGCAGTATTTT,CASSEDRVTDTQYF
.,few,TRBJ1-2,TRBV10-1,TGCGCCAGCAGCGACGGTGGGACTAACTATGGCTACACCTTC,CASSDGGTNYGYTF
.,few,TRBJ1-4,TRBV6-1,TGTGCCAGCAGCCCTTGGACCCCTAACAAAGGGGGGGAAAAACTGTTTTTT,CASSPWTPNKGGEKLFF
.,medium-sized,TRBJ1-1,TRBV29-1,TGCAGCGTTGAGTCGGTGAACACTGAAGCTTTCTTT,CSVESVNTEAFF
.,.,TRBJ2-2,TRBV6-1,TGTGCCAGCATGCGGTACGCGACGAACACCGGGGAGCTGTTTTTT,CASMRYATNTGELFF
.,.,TRBJ2-1,TRBV6-1,TGTGCCAGCAGAGGAATACAATACAATGAGCAGTTCTTC,CASRGIQYNEQFF
.,few,TRBJ2-7,TRBV7-6,TGTGCCAGCAGCTTAGGTAAAGGGAACGAGCAGTACTTC,CASSLGKGNEQYF
TRBD1,large,TRBJ1-6,TRBV6-1,TGTGCCAACAAACAGGGGGCGGATTCACCCCTCCACTTT,CANKQGADSPLHF
TRBD1,.,TRBJ2-3,TRBV24-1,TGTGCCACCAGTGACCGATGGGACAGTAGGACAGATACGCAGTATTTT,CATSDRWDSRTDTQYF
TRBD1,few,TRBJ2-2,TRBV6-1,TGTGCCAGCAGTGTTCGGACAGGGAACACCGGGGAGCTGTTTTTT,CASSVRTGNTGELFF
.,few,TRBJ1-6,TRBV10-3,TGTGCCATCGGATCCGTTCGGGGGGACCCCCTCCACTTT,CAIGSVRGDPLHF
.,once,TRBJ2-5,TRBV5-1,TGCGCCAGCAGCTCCCCGGCGGCAGAGACCCAGTACTTC,CASSSPAAETQYF
.,few,TRBJ1-1,TRBV7-9,TGTGCCAGCAGCTTAGCCACAGGCCCGGGCACTGAAGCTTTCTTT,CASSLATGPGTEAFF
.,.,TRBJ1-6,TRBV20-1,TGCAGTGCACCTAGGACAGCTAATTCACCCCTCCACTTT,CSAPRTANSPLHF
.,few,TRBJ1-3,TRBV20-1,TGCAGTGCTTTAGGGTTCAGCTCTGGAAACACCATATATTTT,CSALGFSSGNTIYF
.,.,TRBJ2-3,TRBV6-1,TGTGCCAGCAGTGAAGCGAGCGCAAAAGATACGCAGTATTTT,CASSEASAKDTQYF
.,.,TRBJ2-1,TRBV19,TGTGCCAGTAGTATCTCGGAGGGGACCAATGAGCAGTTCTTC,CASSISEGTNEQFF
.,.,TRBJ2-7,TRBV23-1,TGCGCCAGCTTCCTCTCGACACGGCAAACAGGGTTCACCTACGAGCAGTACTTC,CASFLSTRQTGFTYEQYF
.,.,TRBJ2-5,TRBV6-1,TGTGCCAGCAGTGAAGGCCCAAATCTAGCAATGGAGACCCAGTACTTC,CASSEGPNLAMETQYF
.,once,TRBJ2-1,TRBV15,TGTGCCACCAGCAGAGTTGCGGGGGCCTCCTACAATGAGCAGTTCTTC,CATSRVAGASYNEQFF
.,few,TRBJ2-7,TRBV21-1,TGTGCCAGCAGCAAAGCGCTCCGGACAGACTCCTACGAGCAGTACTTC,CASSKALRTDSYEQYF
.,.,TRBJ1-5,TRBV6-1,TGTGCCAGCAGTGAGTCGGGAAATCAGCCCCAGCATTTT,CASSESGNQPQHF
.,.,TRBJ2-2,TRBV2,TGTGCCAGCATCTGGACCTCAAACACCGGGGAGCTGTTTTTT,CASIWTSNTGELFF
TRBD1,few,TRBJ1-1,TRBV27,TGTGCCAGCAGACCCAACAGGGGAATGAACACTGAAGCTTTCTTT,CASRPNRGMNTEAFF
.,.,TRBJ1-1,TRBV29-1,TGCAGCGTTGGGGTAGGGGACATGAACACTGAAGCTTTCTTT,CSVGVGDMNTEAFF
TRBD1,.,TRBJ2-5,TRBV7-3,TGTGCCAGCAGCTTAGACAGGGGAGCCCAAGAGACCCAGTACTTC,CASSLDRGAQETQYF
.,.,TRBJ2-3,TRBV6-2/TRBV6-3,TGTGCCAGCAGTCGCCCCCTTGATACGCAGTATTTT,CASSRPLDTQYF
.,few,TRBJ2-2,TRBV6-1,TGTGCCAGCAGTCCCAAGAAGGGAGCGAACACCGGGGAGCTGTTTTTT,CASSPKKGANTGELFF
.,.,TRBJ2-7,TRBV7-6,TGTGCCAGCAGCCTTTCCGGGGCCTCTCTCGAGCAGTACTTC,CASSLSGASLEQYF
.,.,TRBJ1-1,TRBV7-9,TGTGCCAGCAGCCCGGCGACTGAAGCTTTCTTT,CASSPATEAFF
.,.,TRBJ1-5,TRBV2,TGTGCCAGCAGCCTCACTGGGGGGCATAGCAATCAGCCCCAGCATTTT,CASSLTGGHSNQPQHF
.,.,TRBJ1-2,TRBV12-3/TRBV12-4,TGTGCCAGCAGTTTTTCGACGGGCCAAGACGGCTACACCTTC,CASSFSTGQDGYTF
.,.,TRBJ2-3,TRBV24-1,TGTGCCACCAGTGATTCGGGGACGGTCACAGATACGCAGTATTTT,CATSDSGTVTDTQYF
.,.,TRBJ1-1,TRBV12-3/TRBV12-4,TGTGCCAGCAGTTTAAGTGCAAGGGAATGGACTGAAGCTTTCTTT,CASSLSAREWTEAFF
.,few,TRBJ1-2,TRBV19,TGTGCCAGTAGTTGGGACCCTAGAGCTAACTATGGCTACACCTTC,CASSWDPRANYGYTF
.,few,TRBJ2-5,TRBV12-3/TRBV12-4,TGTGCCAGCAGTAACAGGAATATAGAGACCCAGTACTTC,CASSNRNIETQYF
.,.,TRBJ2-3,TRBV5-1,TGCGCCAGCAGCTTGGGGGACTTCAGTACGCAGTATTTT,CASSLGDFSTQYF
TRBD2,.,TRBJ2-7,TRBV10-2,TGCGCCAGCAGGGGACTAGCCGGCGGTTTCTACGAGCAGTACTTC,CASRGLAGGFYEQYF
TRBD1,.,TRBJ1-2,TRBV4-1,TGCGCCAGCAGCCGATCCTACAGGGGAGACGGCTACACCTTC,CASSRSYRGDGYTF
.,.,TRBJ2-7,TRBV7-2,TGTGCCAGCAGCCCCTTAGGGCACAGTTCCTACGAGCAGTACTTC,CASSPLGHSSYEQYF
.,few,TRBJ2-5,TRBV24-1,TGTGCCACCAGTGAGGGGAAAGGGCGCAGAAGGGAGACCCAGTACTTC,CATSEGKGRRRETQYF
.,few,TRBJ1-2,TRBV12-3/TRBV12-4,TGTGCCAGCAGATCCAGGGGCCTCTATGGCTACACCTTC,CASRSRGLYGYTF
.,.,TRBJ1-2,TRBV20-1,TGCAGTGCTAGAGACGCGGACTCGGGCTATGGCTACACCTTC,CSARDADSGYGYTF
.,few,TRBJ1-1,TRBV19,TGTGCCAGTAGTATAGTGGGGGTCTACACTGAAGCTTTCTTT,CASSIVGVYTEAFF
TRBD2,.,TRBJ2-2,TRBV19,TGTGCCAGCCGGACTAGCGGGAACCAACAAATGGCCGGGGAGCTGTTTTTT,CASRTSGNQQMAGELFF
.,.,TRBJ1-6,TRBV27,TGTGCCAGCAGTTTATGGTACAGCAATAATTCACCCCTCCACTTT,CASSLWYSNNSPLHF
.,.,TRBJ2-1,TRBV6-1,TGTGCCAGCAGTGAAGCCGCAGGCCCCTCCTACAATGAGCAGTTCTTC,CASSEAAGPSYNEQFF
TRBD1,.,TRBJ2-5,TRBV27,TGTGCCAGCAGAATGATCCAGGGGGCAGGGGAGACCCAGTACTTC,CASRMIQGAGETQYF
.,.,TRBJ1-1,TRBV6-1,TGTGCCAGCAGTACGGACACTGAAGCTTTCTTT,CASSTDTEAFF
.,.,TRBJ1-1,TRBV6-1,TGTGCCAGCAGAGGACTGAACACTGAAGCTTTCTTT,CASRGLNTEAFF